The clone carrying this T cell receptor beta chain came up a few times. Its target is unknown. V lost 6 bases to trimming and J lost 0 bases, with 12 bases between them. Per germline, CDR1 MNHEY and CDR2 SVGAGI. The CDR3 sequence is 15 residues long. The data are from a study of OX40 agonist ivuxolimab in advanced cancers. Study background: From roughly 20 to 79 years was the age range, with a mean of about 54 years, and approximately 80% were male.

Sequenced by immunoSEQ multiplex PCR; TCRdb stores in-frame clones only, minus some. The repertoire has tens of thousands of clones, 85% to 90% of them found once; the top ten carry over 1.5%. General study points: On average, CD8+ T cells had more expanded clones than CD4+. Antigen specificity remained undetermined for the expanded peripheral T cells. Dose levels from 0.1 to 3.0 mg/kg saw CD4+ and CD8+ blood T cells expand clonally by week 6.

The chain employs TRBV6-5 and TRBJ1-3; possibly TRBD1 for D (5 bases). Sample: CD4+ or CD8+ T cells sorted from blood, taken in a trial of the OX40 agonist ivuxolimab. This TCR was sampled from an adult with an advanced solid tumor such as melanoma, head and neck, liver or kidney cancer. CDR3 sequence reads: CASSGNRFSGNTIYF. CDR3 DNA: TGTGCCAGCAGCGGCAACAGGTTCTCTGGAAACACCATATATTTT.